The sample holds one count of the clone carrying this T cell receptor (beta chain). Only in-frame clones appear in the TCRdb table, and some are missing; sequencing was by immunoSEQ multiplex PCR. This table holds some 74,000 clones, 65% to 90% found once. This record belongs to a study of OX40 agonist ivuxolimab in advanced cancers. The CDR3 loop spans 14 amino acids. In germline, CDR1 is LNHDA, CDR2 SQIVND (reference sequence). The V end lost 6 bases, the J end lost 0 bases, and 11 bases lay between the germline ends. The sequence derives from an adult with an advanced solid tumor such as melanoma, head and neck, liver or kidney cancer. The rearrangement links TRBV19 to TRBJ2-5; D gene ambiguous. Sequencing was performed on CD4+ or CD8+ T cells sorted from blood, taken in a trial of the OX40 agonist ivuxolimab. CDR3 loop: CASSRLGNQETQYF. The CDR3 bases are TGTGCCAGTAGCCGACTGGGGAACCAAGAGACCCAGTACTTC.